These T cell receptor beta chains were read from a single sample in a study of blood T cell repertoires in COVID-19. Assay: immunoSEQ multiplex PCR; the TCRdb copy retains only in-frame clones and omits some. This sample yields some 230,000 clones, of which about 80% are seen a single time; around 3% belongs to the top ten. The sequenced sample consisted of peripheral blood. All receptors derive from a woman aged 25-40 years who had recovered from COVID-19. Both conserved end residues are trimmed from each CDR3. Fields, in order: V gene, J gene, CDR3 protein.

V: TRBV6-5; J: TRBJ1-2; CDR3: ASRLDYGYT
V: TRBV5-1; J: TRBJ1-1; CDR3: ASSLDRADTEAF
V: TRBV9; J: TRBJ2-7; CDR3: ASSVTGTGYEQY
V: TRBV5-1; J: TRBJ2-1; CDR3: ASSLGTGTSGTDEQF
V: TRBV6-6; J: TRBJ1-3; CDR3: ASTGGGEAAGNTIY
V: TRBV7-9; J: TRBJ2-7; CDR3: ASSLSRAGPRGEQY
V: TRBV19; J: TRBJ1-5; CDR3: ASSTGTAQPQH
V: TRBV19; J: TRBJ1-5; CDR3: ASSPRQGALDQPQH
V: TRBV29-1; J: TRBJ2-7; CDR3: SVEPASRGEQY
V: TRBV2; J: TRBJ2-2; CDR3: ASREDTFAGELF
V: TRBV6-5; J: TRBJ1-4; CDR3: ASSNQAEKLF
V: TRBV30; J: TRBJ1-1; CDR3: AWKEQGNTEAF
V: TRBV6-1; J: TRBJ2-7; CDR3: ASSETSGIYYEQY
V: TRBV4-2; J: TRBJ2-2; CDR3: ASSQDPPSTSAGELF
V: TRBV20-1; J: TRBJ1-5; CDR3: SASGQGDNQPQH
V: TRBV7-2; J: TRBJ1-1; CDR3: ASSLYIGTGVEAF
V: TRBV18; J: TRBJ1-1; CDR3: ASSPPGGVTEAF
V: TRBV5-5; J: TRBJ1-3; CDR3: ASSLEGGTGNTIY
V: TRBV27; J: TRBJ2-1; CDR3: ASSLYSGRYYNEQF
V: TRBV5-4; J: TRBJ2-1; CDR3: ASSLPLAEYNEQF
V: TRBV9; J: TRBJ2-3; CDR3: ASSRTSGPLSTDTQY
V: TRBV30; J: TRBJ1-3; CDR3: AWTQGFGSGNTIY
V: TRBV2; J: TRBJ1-2; CDR3: ASSSKGLNYGYT
V: TRBV29-1; J: TRBJ2-7; CDR3: SVKTDRPYEQY
V: TRBV5-6; J: TRBJ2-7; CDR3: ASSFYGQSYEQY
V: TRBV27; J: TRBJ2-1; CDR3: ASQRGNEQF